The sample holds a few counts of the clone carrying this TCR beta chain. It may be a read error: a sequence one base away is much more abundant. The input was 450 to 550 ng total RNA; TCR beta cDNA was made from it with a constant-region primer. ARM-PCR was slightly modified, and three nested multiplex PCR rounds with it gave rise to the TCR beta libraries. With TRBV1-TRBV30 forward primers and a C-beta reverse primer, the first two PCR rounds were run for nine to eleven cycles each. TCRdb fed the multiplex PCR reads into MiXCR, producing one record per CDR3 protein. The repertoire holds 100,000 to 150,000 distinct CDR3 sequences, with about 68% as singletons. The data belong to a study of tumor-infiltrating lymphocytes in primary liver carcinoma. Total RNA and DNA came together from around 20-30 mg of bulk tissue without cell sorting. CDR3 length: 16 amino acids. Germline CDR1 SGHKS, CDR2 YYEKEE (reference sequence). The junction had 3 bases not matched to a gene; V was cut back by 1 base and J by 2 bases.

Sequenced input: liver tumor tissue from sampling region 1. Subset in this sample: tumor region T1, superior pole. This sequence originates from a woman between 55 and 75 years old with primary liver carcinoma and hepatitis B virus infection. The chain employs TRBV5-5 and TRBJ2-1; 10 nucleotides agree with TRBD2. Here the CDR3 reads CASSLNLAGAYNEQFF. CDR3 nucleotide sequence: TGTGCCAGCAGCTTGAATCTAGCGGGAGCCTACAATGAGCAGTTCTTC.